The entry below describes one T cell receptor beta chain. What it binds is unknown. Sequencing used immunoSEQ multiplex PCR; TCRdb keeps in-frame clones, though not all of them. The sample lists about 140,000 clones; 70% to 90% were seen once. The record originates from a study of cytomegalovirus exposure and HLA in healthy donors. Background on the study: A later analysis reported the 90 to 150 validation repertoires used the same platform as the approximately 670 first-cohort repertoires. General study points: In vitro, three CMV-associated chains proved specific for CMV antigens.

This CDR3 contains 14 residues. Looked up from germline, CDR1 is SGDLS and CDR2 is YYNGEE. The V segment lost 4 bases and the J segment 2 bases; nucleotides outside the gene matches: 6. The receptor's source is a woman aged 25 to 39 in good health and CMV-seronegative. This rearrangement joins TRBV9 to TRBJ2-7; 7 bases align to TRBD2. The specimen was PBMCs. The CDR3 sequence is CASSTGLGTYEQYF. The CDR3 DNA reads TGTGCCAGCAGCACCGGACTAGGTACCTACGAGCAGTACTTC.